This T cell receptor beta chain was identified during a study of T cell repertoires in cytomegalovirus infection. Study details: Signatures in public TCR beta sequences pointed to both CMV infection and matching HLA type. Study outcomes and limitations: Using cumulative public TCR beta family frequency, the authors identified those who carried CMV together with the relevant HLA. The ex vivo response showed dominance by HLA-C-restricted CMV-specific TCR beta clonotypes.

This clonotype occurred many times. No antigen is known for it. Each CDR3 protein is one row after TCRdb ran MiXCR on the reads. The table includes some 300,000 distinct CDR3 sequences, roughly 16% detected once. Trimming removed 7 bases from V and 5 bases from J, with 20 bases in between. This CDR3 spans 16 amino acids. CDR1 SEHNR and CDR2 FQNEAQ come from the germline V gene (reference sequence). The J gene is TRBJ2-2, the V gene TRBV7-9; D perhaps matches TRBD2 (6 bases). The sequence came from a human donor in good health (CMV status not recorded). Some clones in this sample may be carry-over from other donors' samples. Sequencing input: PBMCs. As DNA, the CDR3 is TGTGCCAGCACCTTTCAACCCGGGGGTTGGACCGGGGAGCTGTTTTTT. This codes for CASTFQPGGWTGELFF.